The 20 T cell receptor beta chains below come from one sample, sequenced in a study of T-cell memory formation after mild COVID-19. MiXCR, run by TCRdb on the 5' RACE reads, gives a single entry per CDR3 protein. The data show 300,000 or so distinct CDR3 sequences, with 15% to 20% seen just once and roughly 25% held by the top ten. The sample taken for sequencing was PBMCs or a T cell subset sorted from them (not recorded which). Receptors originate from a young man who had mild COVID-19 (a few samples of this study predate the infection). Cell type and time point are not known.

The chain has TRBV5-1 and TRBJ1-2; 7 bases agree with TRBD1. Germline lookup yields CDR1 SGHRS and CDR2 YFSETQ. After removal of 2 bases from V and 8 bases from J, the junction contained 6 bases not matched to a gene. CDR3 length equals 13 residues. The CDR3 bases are TGCGCCAGCAGCTTCACAGGGGAGATAGGCTACACCTTC. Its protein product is CASSFTGEIGYTF.

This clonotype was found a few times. CDR3 sequence reads: CASSLGDGDEQFF. The DNA of the CDR3 is TGTGCCAGCAGCTTAGGGGATGGGGATGAGCAGTTCTTC. The chain recombines TRBV11-2 with TRBJ2-1; D is unclear. The germline V gene encodes CDR1 SGHAT and CDR2 FQNNGV. The CDR3 is 13 residues long. The V and J ends lost 1 base and 8 bases respectively, with 9 bases between them. Looking up the rest from reference TRBV11-2 and TRBJ2-1 gives the full variable domain: EAGVAQSPRYKIIEKRQSVAFWCNPISGHATLYWYQQILGQGPKLLIQFQNNGVVDDSQLPKDRFSAERLKGVDSTLKIQPAKLEDSAVYLCASSLGDGDEQFFGPGTRLTVL.

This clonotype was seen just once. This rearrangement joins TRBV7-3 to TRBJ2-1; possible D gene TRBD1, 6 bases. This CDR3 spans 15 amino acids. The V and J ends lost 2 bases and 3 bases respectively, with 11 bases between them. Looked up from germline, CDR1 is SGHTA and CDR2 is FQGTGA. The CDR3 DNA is TGTGCCAGCAGCTTAGGGGGCTCGGTCTACAATGAGCAGTTCTTC. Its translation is CASSLGGSVYNEQFF. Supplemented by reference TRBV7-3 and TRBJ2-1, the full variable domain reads GAGVSQTPSNKVTEKGKYVELRCDPISGHTALYWYRQSLGQGPEFLIYFQGTGAADDSGLPNDRFFAVRPEGSVSTLKIQRTERGDSAVYLCASSLGGSVYNEQFFGPGTRLTVL.

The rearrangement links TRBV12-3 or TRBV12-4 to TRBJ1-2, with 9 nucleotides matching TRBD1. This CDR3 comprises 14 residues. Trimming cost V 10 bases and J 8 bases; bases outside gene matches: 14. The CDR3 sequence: CATVYRGHGFGYTF. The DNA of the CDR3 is TGTGCCACCGTCTACAGGGGGCATGGATTCGGCTACACCTTC.

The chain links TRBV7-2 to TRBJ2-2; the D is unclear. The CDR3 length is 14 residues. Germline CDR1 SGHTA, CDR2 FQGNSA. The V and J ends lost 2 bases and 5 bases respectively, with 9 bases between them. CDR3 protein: CASSLMDGTGELFF. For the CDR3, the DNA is TGTGCCAGCAGCTTAATGGACGGTACCGGGGAGCTGTTTTTT.

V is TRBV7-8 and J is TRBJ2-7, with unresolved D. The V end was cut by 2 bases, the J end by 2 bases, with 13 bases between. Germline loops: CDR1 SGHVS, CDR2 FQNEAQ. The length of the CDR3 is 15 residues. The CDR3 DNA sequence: TGTGCCAGCAGCTTAAGGGAAGGAATAGCCTACGAGCAGTACGTC. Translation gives CASSLREGIAYEQYV.

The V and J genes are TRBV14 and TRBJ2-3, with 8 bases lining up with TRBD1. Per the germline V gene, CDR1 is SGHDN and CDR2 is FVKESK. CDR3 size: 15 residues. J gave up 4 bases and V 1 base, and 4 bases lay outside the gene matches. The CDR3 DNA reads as TGTGCCAGCAGCCAAGCATTCAGGGGGCCAGATACGCAGTATTTT. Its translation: CASSQAFRGPDTQYF.

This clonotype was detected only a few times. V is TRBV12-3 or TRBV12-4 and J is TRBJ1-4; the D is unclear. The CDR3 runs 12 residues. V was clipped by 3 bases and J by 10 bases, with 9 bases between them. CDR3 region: CASSLVAGKLFF. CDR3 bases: TGTGCCAGCAGTTTGGTGGCGGGAAAACTGTTTTTT.

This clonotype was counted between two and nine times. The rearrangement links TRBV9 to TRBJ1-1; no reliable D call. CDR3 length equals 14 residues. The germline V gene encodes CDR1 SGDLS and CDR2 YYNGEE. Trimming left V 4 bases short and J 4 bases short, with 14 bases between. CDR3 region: CASSPLEGRTEAFF. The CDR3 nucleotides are TGTGCCAGCAGCCCCCTCGAGGGTCGCACTGAAGCTTTCTTT.

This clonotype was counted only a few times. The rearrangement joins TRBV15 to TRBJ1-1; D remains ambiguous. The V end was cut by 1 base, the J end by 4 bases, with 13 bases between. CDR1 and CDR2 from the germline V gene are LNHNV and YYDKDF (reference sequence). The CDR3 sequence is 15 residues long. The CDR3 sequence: CATSRVGLMGTEAFF. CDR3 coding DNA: TGTGCCACCAGCAGAGTTGGCCTCATGGGCACTGAAGCTTTCTTT.

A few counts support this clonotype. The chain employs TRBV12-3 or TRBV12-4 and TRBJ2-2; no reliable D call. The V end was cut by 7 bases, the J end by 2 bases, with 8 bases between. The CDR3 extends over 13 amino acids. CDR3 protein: CASNRINTGELFF. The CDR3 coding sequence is TGTGCCAGCAACAGAATTAACACCGGGGAGCTGTTTTTT.

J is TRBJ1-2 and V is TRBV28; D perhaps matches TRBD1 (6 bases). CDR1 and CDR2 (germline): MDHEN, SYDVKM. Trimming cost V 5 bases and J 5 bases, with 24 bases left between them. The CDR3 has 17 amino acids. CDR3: CASSHLGGRGTPYGYTF. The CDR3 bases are TGTGCCAGCAGTCACCTAGGAGGGAGAGGGACACCGTATGGCTACACCTTC.

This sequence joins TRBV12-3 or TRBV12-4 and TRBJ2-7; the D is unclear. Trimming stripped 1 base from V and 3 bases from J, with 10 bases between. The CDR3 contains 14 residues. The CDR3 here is CASSLGGFYYEQYF. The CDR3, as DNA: TGTGCCAGCAGTTTAGGGGGATTCTACTACGAGCAGTACTTC.

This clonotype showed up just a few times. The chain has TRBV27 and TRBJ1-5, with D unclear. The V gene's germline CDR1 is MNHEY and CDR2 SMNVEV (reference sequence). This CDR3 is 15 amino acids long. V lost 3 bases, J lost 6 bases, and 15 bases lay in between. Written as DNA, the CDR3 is TGTGCCAGCAGTTTTGATCGTACCCTCGGTCAGCCCCAGCATTTT. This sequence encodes CASSFDRTLGQPQHF.

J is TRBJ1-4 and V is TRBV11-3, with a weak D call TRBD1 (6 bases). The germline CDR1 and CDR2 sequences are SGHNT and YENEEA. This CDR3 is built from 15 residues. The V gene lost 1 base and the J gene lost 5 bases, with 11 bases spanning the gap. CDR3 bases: TGTGCCAGCAGCTTAGGTACAGGGTCCAATGAAAAACTGTTTTTT. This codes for CASSLGTGSNEKLFF.

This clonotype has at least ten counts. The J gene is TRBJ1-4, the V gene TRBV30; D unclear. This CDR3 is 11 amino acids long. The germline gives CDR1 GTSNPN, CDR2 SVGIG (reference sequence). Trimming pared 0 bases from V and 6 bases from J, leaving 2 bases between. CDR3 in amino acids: CAWSVYEKLFF. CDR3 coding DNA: TGTGCCTGGAGTGTATATGAAAAACTGTTTTTT.

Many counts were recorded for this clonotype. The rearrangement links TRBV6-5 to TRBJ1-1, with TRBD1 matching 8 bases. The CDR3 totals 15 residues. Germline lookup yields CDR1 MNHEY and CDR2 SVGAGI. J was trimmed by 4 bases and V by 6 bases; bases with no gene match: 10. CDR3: CASSTQGAVSTEAFF. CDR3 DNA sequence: TGTGCCAGCAGCACCCAGGGGGCCGTAAGCACTGAAGCTTTCTTT.

The CDR3 region is CSAGPGTRASSYNEQFF. Written as DNA, the CDR3 is TGCAGCGCCGGACCGGGGACTAGGGCAAGCTCCTACAATGAGCAGTTCTTC. The chain carries TRBV29-1 and TRBJ2-1; 8 nucleotides align to TRBD2. Trimming took 7 bases from V and 0 from J; bases not matched to a gene: 14. Germline CDR1 and CDR2: SQVTM and ANQGSEA. The CDR3 has 17 residues.

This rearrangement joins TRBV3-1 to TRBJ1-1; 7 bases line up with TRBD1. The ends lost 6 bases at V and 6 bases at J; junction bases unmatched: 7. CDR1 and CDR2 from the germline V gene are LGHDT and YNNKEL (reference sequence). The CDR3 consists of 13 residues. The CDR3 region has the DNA TGTGCCAGCAGTCCTACAGGGGTAGCTGAAGCTTTCTTT. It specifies CASSPTGVAEAFF.

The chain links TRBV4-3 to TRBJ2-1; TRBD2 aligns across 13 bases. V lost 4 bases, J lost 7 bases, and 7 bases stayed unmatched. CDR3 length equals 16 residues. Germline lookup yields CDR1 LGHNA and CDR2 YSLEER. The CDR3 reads CASSLTSGGAFNEQFF. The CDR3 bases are TGCGCCAGCAGCCTAACTAGCGGGGGGGCCTTTAATGAGCAGTTCTTC.